The source of this T cell receptor (beta chain) is a study of blood T cell repertoires in COVID-19. Study in general: The origin of the acute and convalescent COVID-19 samples was the United States, Italy and Spain. T cells, B-cell-depleted T cells, or PBMCs supplied cDNA or gDNA.

Trimming cost V 7 bases and J 3 bases, with 15 bases left between them. The germline gives CDR1 LNHDA, CDR2 SQIVND (reference sequence). The CDR3 sequence is 14 residues long. Data came from immunoSEQ multiplex PCR; TCRdb stores just in-frame clones and leaves some out. Of about 120,000 clones listed, almost 90% are singletons. Seattle-derived patients entered the study during active infection and were followed longitudinally. The receptor's source is a woman aged 60-75 years with COVID-19, enrolled during active disease. The chain uses TRBV19 and TRBJ1-2; D perhaps matches TRBD1 (5 bases). Sequencing used peripheral blood. The CDR3 region is CASTRGGEDYGYTF. The CDR3 DNA reads as TGTGCCAGTACCCGGGGGGGGGAAGACTATGGCTACACCTTC.